A single T cell receptor beta chain is shown here with its context. Its antigen is unknown. This entry comes from a study of T cells and Merkel cell carcinoma outcomes. Study-wide results and limits: Reportedly, T-cell repertoire with density predicts Merkel cell carcinoma outcomes.

This CDR3 has 16 residues. Germline CDR1 and CDR2: KGHSH and LQKENI. The V and J ends lost 3 bases and 3 bases respectively, with 15 bases between them. This table comes from immunoSEQ multiplex PCR, and its TCRdb copy is limited to in-frame clones, with some not included. Among 2,500 to 3,500 clones listed, around 96% were seen once. The source of this sequence is a human donor with Merkel cell carcinoma. The sample comprised tumor tissue from Merkel cell carcinoma. The chain couples TRBV18 to TRBJ1-3; no clear D gene. CDR3 region: CASSPGSPLIGNTIYF. In nucleotides, the CDR3 is TGTGCCAGCTCACCTGGATCCCCGCTGATTGGAAACACCATATATTTT.